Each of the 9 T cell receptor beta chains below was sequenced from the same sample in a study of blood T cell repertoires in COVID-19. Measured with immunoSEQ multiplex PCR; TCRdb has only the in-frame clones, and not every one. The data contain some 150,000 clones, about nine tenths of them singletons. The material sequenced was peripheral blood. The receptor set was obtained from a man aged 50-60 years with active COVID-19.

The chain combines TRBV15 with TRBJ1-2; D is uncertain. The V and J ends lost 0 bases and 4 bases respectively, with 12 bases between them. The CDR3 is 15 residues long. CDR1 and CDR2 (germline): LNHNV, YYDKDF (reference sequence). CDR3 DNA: TGTGCCACCAGCAGAGATGGTAGGCAGCGCTATGGCTACACCTTC. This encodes CATSRDGRQRYGYTF.

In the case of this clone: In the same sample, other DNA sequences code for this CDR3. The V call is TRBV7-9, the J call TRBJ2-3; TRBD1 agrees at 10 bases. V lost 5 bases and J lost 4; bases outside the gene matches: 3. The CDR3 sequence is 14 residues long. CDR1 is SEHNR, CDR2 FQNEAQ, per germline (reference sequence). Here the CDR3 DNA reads TGTGCCAGCAGCCTAGGACAGGGGGCAGATACGCAGTATTTT. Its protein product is CASSLGQGADTQYF.

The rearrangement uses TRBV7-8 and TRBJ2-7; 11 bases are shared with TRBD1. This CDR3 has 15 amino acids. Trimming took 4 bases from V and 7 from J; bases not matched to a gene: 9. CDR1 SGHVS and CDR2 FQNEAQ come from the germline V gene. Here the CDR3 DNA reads TGTGCCAGCAGCTACGAAGGACAGGGGGCAGGGGAGCAGTACTTC. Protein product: CASSYEGQGAGEQYF.

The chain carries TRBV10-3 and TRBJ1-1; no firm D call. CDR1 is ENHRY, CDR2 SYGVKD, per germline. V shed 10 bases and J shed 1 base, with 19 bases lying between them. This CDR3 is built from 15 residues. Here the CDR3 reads CATRVADGTNTEAFF. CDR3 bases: TGTGCCACCCGCGTAGCGGACGGTACGAACACTGAAGCTTTCTTT.

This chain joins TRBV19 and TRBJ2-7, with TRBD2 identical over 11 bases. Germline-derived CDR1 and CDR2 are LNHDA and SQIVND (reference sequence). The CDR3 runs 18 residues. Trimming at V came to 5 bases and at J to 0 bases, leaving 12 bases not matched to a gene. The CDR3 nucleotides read TGTGCCAGTAGTCGGGGACTAGCGGCGTCCTTTAGCTCCTACGAGCAGTACTTC. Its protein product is CASSRGLAASFSSYEQYF.

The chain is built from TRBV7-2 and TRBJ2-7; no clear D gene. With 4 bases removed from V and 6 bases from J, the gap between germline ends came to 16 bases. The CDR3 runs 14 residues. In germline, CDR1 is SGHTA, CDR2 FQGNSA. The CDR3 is CASSSPGASVEQYF. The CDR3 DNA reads TGTGCCAGCAGCTCTCCCGGAGCCTCCGTCGAGCAGTACTTC.

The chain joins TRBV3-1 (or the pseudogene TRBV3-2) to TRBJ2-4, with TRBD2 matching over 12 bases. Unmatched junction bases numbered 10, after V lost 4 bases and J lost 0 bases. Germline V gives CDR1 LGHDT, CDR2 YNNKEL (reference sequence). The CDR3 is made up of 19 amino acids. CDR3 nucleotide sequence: TGTGCCAGCAGCCCCTCTAGCGGGGGGGCCGGGACAGCCAAAAACATTCAGTACTTC. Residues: CASSPSSGGAGTAKNIQYF.

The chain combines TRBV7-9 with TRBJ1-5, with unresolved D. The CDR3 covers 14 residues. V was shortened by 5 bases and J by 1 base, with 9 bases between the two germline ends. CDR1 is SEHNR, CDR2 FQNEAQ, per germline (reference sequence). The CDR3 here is CASSPERSNQPQHF. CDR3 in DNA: TGTGCCAGCAGCCCCGAGCGGAGCAATCAGCCCCAGCATTTT. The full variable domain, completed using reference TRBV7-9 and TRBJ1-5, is DTGVSQNPRHKITKRGQNVTFRCDPISEHNRLYWYRQTLGQGPEFLTYFQNEAQLEKSRLLSDRFSAERPKGSFSTLEIQRTEQGDSAMYLCASSPERSNQPQHFGDGTRLSIL.

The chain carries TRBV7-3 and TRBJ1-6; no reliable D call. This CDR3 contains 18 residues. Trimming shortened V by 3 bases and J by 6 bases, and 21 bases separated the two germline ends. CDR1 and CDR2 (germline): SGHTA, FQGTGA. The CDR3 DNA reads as TGTGCCAGCAGCTTTTTCCCCCTCGCCGGGGAGGCTAATTCACCCCTCCACTTT. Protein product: CASSFFPLAGEANSPLHF.